These 16 T cell receptor beta chains came from one sample sequenced in a study of blood T cell repertoires in COVID-19. TCRdb's copy holds only in-frame clones and misses some; the assay was immunoSEQ multiplex PCR. Among 150,000 to 200,000 clones listed, about 87% were seen once. Material for sequencing was peripheral blood. These receptors were collected from a man between 40 and 49 years old with active or convalescent COVID-19.

The V and J genes are TRBV11-1 and TRBJ2-7; the D is unclear. In germline, CDR1 is SGHAT, CDR2 FQDESV (reference sequence). This CDR3 region has 13 residues. V was clipped by 5 bases and J by 5 bases, with 13 bases between them. The DNA of the CDR3 is TGTGCCAGCAGCGCGATTTTAGCACACGAGCAGTACTTC. This gives the protein CASSAILAHEQYF.

The chain couples TRBV6-5 to TRBJ2-5, with D possibly matching TRBD1 (5 bases). The CDR3 is 12 amino acids. Germline loops: CDR1 MNHEY, CDR2 SVGAGI. Trimming shortened V by 6 bases and J by 4 bases, and 9 bases separated the two germline ends. CDR3 DNA: TGTGCCAGCAGACCAGGGCTAGAGACCCAGTACTTC. Translating it yields CASRPGLETQYF.

The CDR3 sequence: CASRVWGTGENEQFF. Here the CDR3 DNA reads TGTGCCAGCAGAGTTTGGGGGACAGGGGAGAATGAGCAGTTCTTC. This chain uses TRBV27 with TRBJ2-1, with 10 bases identical to TRBD1. The CDR3 length is 15 residues. Trimming removed 6 bases from V and 7 bases from J; junction bases left unmatched: 9. Germline CDR1 is MNHEY and CDR2 is SMNVEV (reference sequence).

The chain links TRBV11-3 to TRBJ2-3; 9 bases match TRBD1. The CDR3 has 15 amino acids. Germline loops: CDR1 SGHNT, CDR2 YENEEA. Losses at the gene ends were 5 bases for V and 1 base for J; bases not matched to a gene: 4. CDR3 amino acids: CASSPRDRGTDTQYF. CDR3 nucleotides: TGTGCCAGCAGCCCTCGGGACAGGGGCACAGATACGCAGTATTTT.

This clone was counted a single time. The chain employs TRBV28 and TRBJ2-5; tentative D call: TRBD2 (5 bases). Germline V gene sequence: CDR1 MDHEN, CDR2 SYDVKM. The CDR3 length is 15 residues. V gave up 7 bases and J gave up 5 bases, with 20 bases separating them. CDR3 amino acids: CASTIGGRLGETQYF. The CDR3 bases are TGTGCCAGCACAATCGGAGGCCGACTTGGGGAGACCCAGTACTTC. The whole variable domain, remainder taken from reference TRBV28 and TRBJ2-5, is DVKVTQSSRYLVKRTGEKVFLECVQDMDHENMFWYRQDPGLGLRLIYFSYDVKMKEKGDIPEGYSVSREKKERFSLILESASTNQTSMYLCASTIGGRLGETQYFGPGTRLLVL.

The gene calls are TRBV28 and TRBJ1-1, with 7 bases identical to TRBD1. The germline gives CDR1 MDHEN, CDR2 SYDVKM. This CDR3 spans 14 amino acids. Trimming cost V 7 bases and J 2 bases; bases outside gene matches: 7. CDR3 residues: CASTNSGGNTEAFF. The CDR3 region has the DNA TGTGCCAGCACCAATTCAGGGGGTAACACTGAAGCTTTCTTT.

This clone was seen a single time. V and J are TRBV27 and TRBJ1-6; D might be TRBD1 (5 bases). This CDR3 is 16 amino acids long. V dropped 8 bases and J dropped 5 bases, with 19 bases sitting between them. The germline V gene encodes CDR1 MNHEY and CDR2 SMNVEV (reference sequence). This chain's CDR3 is CASFPGWGDHNSPLHF. The CDR3, as DNA: TGTGCCAGCTTCCCCGGTTGGGGGGACCATAATTCACCCCTCCACTTT.

The V gene is TRBV30, the J gene TRBJ2-7, with 7 positions matching TRBD1. Germline CDR1 reads GTSNPN; CDR2 reads SVGIG (reference sequence). V was pared by 0 bases and J by 7 bases, with 0 bases of the junction left unmatched. The CDR3 spans 11 residues. CDR3 nucleotide sequence: TGTGCCTGGAGTGTACAGGGGGAGCAGTACTTC. Amino acid sequence: CAWSVQGEQYF.

The chain recombines TRBV20-1 with TRBJ1-5; 7 nucleotides align to TRBD1. The germline CDR1 and CDR2 sequences are DFQATT and SNEGSKA (reference sequence). The trim removed 3 bases at V and 2 bases at J, leaving 1 base unmatched. The CDR3 is made up of 13 amino acids. The CDR3 spells CSASGTGNQPQHF. The CDR3 DNA follows: TGCAGTGCTAGTGGGACAGGCAATCAGCCCCAGCATTTT.

The rearrangement joins TRBV9 to TRBJ1-3, with 9 bases identical to TRBD1. CDR3 length equals 13 residues. The V gene end was trimmed by 4 bases and the J gene end by 7 bases; junction bases not matched to a gene: 3. Per germline, CDR1 SGDLS and CDR2 YYNGEE. The CDR3 DNA reads as TGTGCCAGCAGCCTCGGACAGGGGAACACCATATATTTT. Its protein product is CASSLGQGNTIYF.

V usage is TRBV9 and J usage is TRBJ2-3, with 11 bases lining up with TRBD2. The CDR3 spans 15 residues. Germline V CDR1 and CDR2: SGDLS, YYNGEE. Trimming removed 2 bases from V and 5 bases from J; junction bases left unmatched: 4. CDR3 in DNA: TGTGCCAGCAGCGTGGGACTAGCGGCGGGAGATACGCAGTATTTT. The encoded protein is CASSVGLAAGDTQYF.

J is TRBJ2-2 and V is TRBV6-2 or TRBV6-3; the D gene is possibly TRBD1 (5 bases). The CDR3 extends over 15 amino acids. CDR1 and CDR2 from the germline V gene are MNHEY and SVGEGT. The V gene lost 5 bases and the J gene lost 1 base, with 11 bases spanning the gap. Here the CDR3 reads CASSPSRVNTGELFF. CDR3 bases: TGTGCCAGCAGTCCCAGCAGGGTGAACACCGGGGAGCTGTTTTTT.

This clone is a singleton in its sample. The V gene is TRBV7-2, the J gene TRBJ2-1; 10 nucleotides agree with TRBD1. V dropped 4 bases and J dropped 4; count of bases not matched to a gene: 4. The CDR3 loop spans 15 amino acids. Per germline, CDR1 SGHTA and CDR2 FQGNSA. CDR3 sequence (DNA): TGTGCCAGCAGCTCCACGGGACAGGGGTACAATGAGCAGTTCTTC. As protein: CASSSTGQGYNEQFF.

The gene calls are TRBV28 and TRBJ1-2, with 7 bases identical to TRBD1. The germline gives CDR1 MDHEN, CDR2 SYDVKM. The junction had 7 bases not matched to a gene; V was cut back by 5 bases and J by 4 bases. The CDR3 is 14 residues long. In DNA, the CDR3 is TGTGCCAGCAGTCCCTGGACAGGTCGCTATGGCTACACCTTC. Protein sequence: CASSPWTGRYGYTF.

The chain recombines TRBV11-3 with TRBJ1-1; D might be TRBD1 (5 bases). This CDR3 spans 14 amino acids. V shed 2 bases and J shed 1 base, with 8 bases lying between them. Germline V lookup: CDR1 SGHNT, CDR2 YENEEA. The CDR3 region has the DNA TGTGCCAGCAGCTTAACCCAGGGGAACACTGAAGCTTTCTTT. This translates into CASSLTQGNTEAFF. The variable domain in full, completed from reference TRBV11-3 and TRBJ1-1, reads EAGVVQSPRYKIIEKKQPVAFWCNPISGHNTLYWYLQNLGQGPELLIRYENEEAVDDSQLPKDRFSAERLKGVDSTLKIQPAELGDSAVYLCASSLTQGNTEAFFGQGTRLTVV.

CDR3 amino acids: CASSFPEGSGYTF. In DNA form, the CDR3 reads TGTGCCAGCAGTTTTCCTGAAGGTAGCGGCTACACCTTC. The chain employs TRBV6-5 and TRBJ1-2; D unresolved. Looked up from germline, CDR1 is MNHEY and CDR2 is SVGAGI. The ends were cut back, 4 bases at V and 8 bases at J, with 14 bases in the middle. The CDR3 runs 13 residues.